The clone carrying this T cell receptor beta chain was detected only a few times. Its antigen remains unidentified. CDR3 length equals 14 residues. The V gene's germline CDR1 is SQVTM and CDR2 ANQGSEA. V lost 1 base and J lost 0, with 10 bases in between. This entry comes from a study of blood T cells in healthy people across ages. Turning to the study itself: Template switching retrieved approximately one barcoded beta molecule for each two T cells.

Study-level results: Long-lived donors carried more naive CD4+ cells and greater diversity than aged donors.

PCR was performed a second time for about 7 to 11 cycles using a sample-barcoded 5' primer and a J-beta primer mix. Every cDNA molecule bore a tag from a template-switch adaptor containing 12 random nucleotides. TCRdb re-called the 5' RACE reads with MiXCR, one entry per CDR3 protein. The table lists roughly 800,000 distinct CDR3 sequences, roughly 25% of them singletons. This same sample was also taken into another study, of T cells of mothers and their children.

The chain is built from TRBV29-1 and TRBJ2-7, with D unclear. The receptor was derived from a boy aged 5-17 years in good health. Specimen: blood. CDR3 DNA sequence: TGCAGCGTTGAAGTTTCCGGAGACTCCTACGAGCAGTACTTC. Translated: CSVEVSGDSYEQYF.